The source of this T cell receptor beta chain is a study of T cells after yellow fever vaccination. The table lists this clonotype with a few counts. TCRdb reprocessed the 5' RACE reads via MiXCR and lists one record per CDR3 protein. This sample has 250,000 to 400,000 distinct CDR3 sequences, with approximately 4% found just once. The CDR3 covers 15 residues. The V segment lost 5 bases and the J segment 4 bases; nucleotides outside the gene matches: 6. Germline V lookup: CDR1 SEHNR, CDR2 FQNEAQ (reference sequence). Sample: PBMCs, taken 15 days after the yellow fever booster vaccination. V is TRBV7-9 and J is TRBJ1-3; 9 bases map to TRBD1. This clonotype was sampled from a man aged 18 to 29 who received the YFV17D yellow fever vaccine. The CDR3 region is CASSLTGGAGNTIYF. CDR3 in DNA: TGTGCCAGCAGCCTTACAGGGGGCGCCGGAAACACCATATATTTT.